The source of this T cell receptor (beta chain) is a study of blood T cell repertoires in COVID-19. On the study more broadly: Sample material is recorded as cDNA or gDNA derived from T cells, B-cell-depleted T cells, or PBMCs.

This CDR3 is built from 14 residues. Per germline, CDR1 SNHLY and CDR2 FYNNEI. The V and J ends lost 4 bases and 6 bases respectively, with 14 bases between them. This table comes from immunoSEQ multiplex PCR, and its TCRdb copy is limited to in-frame clones, with some not included. Of over 200,000 clones listed, around 83% were seen once; the top ten hold around 8.1%. V usage is TRBV2 and J usage is TRBJ2-3; D remains unclear. The source material was peripheral blood. The receptor's source is a man aged 40-55 years with active or convalescent COVID-19. The CDR3 DNA is TGTGCCAGCAGTGTCTTGACAACAAGGGATACGCAGTATTTT. Protein sequence: CASSVLTTRDTQYF.